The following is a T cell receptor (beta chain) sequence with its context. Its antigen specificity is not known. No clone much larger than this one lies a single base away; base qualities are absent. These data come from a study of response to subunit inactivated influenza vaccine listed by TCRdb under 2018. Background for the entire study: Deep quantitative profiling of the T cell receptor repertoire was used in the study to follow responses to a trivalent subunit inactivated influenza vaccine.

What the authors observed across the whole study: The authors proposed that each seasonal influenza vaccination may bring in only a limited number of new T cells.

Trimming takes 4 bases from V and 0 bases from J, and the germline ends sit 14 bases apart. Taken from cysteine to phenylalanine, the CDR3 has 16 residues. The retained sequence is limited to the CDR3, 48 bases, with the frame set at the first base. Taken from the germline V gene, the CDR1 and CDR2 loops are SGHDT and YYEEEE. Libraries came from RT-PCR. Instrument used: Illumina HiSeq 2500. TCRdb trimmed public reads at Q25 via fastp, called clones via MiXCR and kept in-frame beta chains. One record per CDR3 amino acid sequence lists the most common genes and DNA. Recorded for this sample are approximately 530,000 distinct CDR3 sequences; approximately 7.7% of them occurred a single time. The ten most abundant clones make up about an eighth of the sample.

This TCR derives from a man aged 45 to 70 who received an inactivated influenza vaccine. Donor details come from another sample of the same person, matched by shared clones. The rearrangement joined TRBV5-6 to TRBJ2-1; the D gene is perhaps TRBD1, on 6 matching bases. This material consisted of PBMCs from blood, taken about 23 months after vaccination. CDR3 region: CASSKNRDSSYNEQFF. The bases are TGTGCCAGCAGCAAAAACAGGGATAGCTCCTACAATGAGCAGTTCTTC.